These 8 T cell receptor beta chains originate from one sample sequenced in a study of identical twins. TCRdb reprocessed the 5' RACE reads with MiXCR, giving one entry per CDR3 protein. The profile shows about 890,000 distinct CDR3 sequences, approximately 13% of them singletons. The data were also submitted as part of a second study, on yellow fever vaccine responses in identical twins.

The sample comprised PBMCs. These receptors came from a young woman in good health.

This clonotype was seen a single time. The V call is TRBV3-1, the J call TRBJ2-5, with 9 bases identical to TRBD2. Germline V gives CDR1 LGHDT, CDR2 YNNKEL (reference sequence). J gave up 3 bases and V 1 base, and 6 bases lay outside the gene matches. The CDR3 runs 16 residues. The CDR3 sequence is CASSQAGGGAKETQYF. The CDR3 region has the DNA TGTGCCAGCAGCCAAGCGGGCGGGGGGGCCAAAGAGACCCAGTACTTC.

The chain is built from TRBV5-1 and TRBJ2-3; D is ambiguous. The CDR3 consists of 14 residues. The V end lost 2 bases, the J end lost 4 bases, and 11 bases lay between the germline ends. Germline CDR1 SGHRS, CDR2 YFSETQ. CDR3 bases: TGCGCCAGCAGCTTTCGTCAGTCCGCAGATACGCAGTATTTT. It specifies CASSFRQSADTQYF.

The V call is TRBV14, the J call TRBJ1-5, with D perhaps TRBD1 (6 bases). The length of the CDR3 is 17 residues. The germline gives CDR1 SGHDN, CDR2 FVKESK. The V end lost 4 bases, the J end lost 5 bases, and 21 bases lay between the germline ends. As DNA, the CDR3 is TGTGCCAGCAGCCCACCCCGACAGGCGCAACCTGATCAGCCCCAGCATTTT. It specifies CASSPPRQAQPDQPQHF. The full variable domain, with the rest looked up from reference TRBV14 and TRBJ1-5, is EAGVTQFPSHSVIEKGQTVTLRCDPISGHDNLYWYRRVMGKEIKFLLHFVKESKQDESGMPNNRFLAERTGGTYSTLKVQPAELEDSGVYFCASSPPRQAQPDQPQHFGDGTRLSIL.

This clonotype was counted between two and nine times. CDR3 amino acids: CSARVRLAGVGELFF. CDR3 DNA: TGCAGTGCTAGGGTCAGACTAGCGGGAGTCGGGGAGCTGTTTTTT. The chain recombines TRBV20-1 with TRBJ2-2; 12 bases line up with TRBD2. V lost 3 bases, J lost 7 bases, and 6 bases stayed unmatched. In germline, CDR1 is DFQATT, CDR2 SNEGSKA (reference sequence). The length of the CDR3 is 15 residues.

The table lists this clonotype with a few counts. The rearrangement links TRBV7-8 to TRBJ2-3; D is possibly TRBD1 (6 bases). The V end lost 1 base, the J end lost 14 bases, and 10 bases lay between the germline ends. CDR1 is SGHVS, CDR2 FQNEAQ, per germline. This CDR3 is built from 11 residues. Here the CDR3 DNA reads TGTGCCAGCAGCTTAGGGACAGATCCGTATTTT. Translated, it gives CASSLGTDPYF.

This clonotype was counted only a few times. V gene TRBV12-3 or TRBV12-4 combines with J gene TRBJ2-7, with D hard to call. This CDR3 comprises 15 residues. The ends were cut back, 6 bases at V and 7 bases at J, with 22 bases in the middle. The CDR3 loop is CASSPSRSAQLEQYF. CDR3 sequence (DNA): TGTGCCAGCAGCCCCTCGAGGTCAGCCCAACTGGAGCAGTACTTC.

This rearrangement joins TRBV25-1 to TRBJ2-2, with D possibly matching TRBD1 (5 bases). The CDR3 totals 14 residues. Trimming took off 9 bases at V and 0 bases at J, with 11 bases between the two ends. Germline V gene lookup returns CDR1 MGHDK and CDR2 SYGVNS. The CDR3: CASGWTSNTGELFF. The CDR3 nucleotides read TGTGCCAGTGGGTGGACATCGAACACCGGGGAGCTGTTTTTT.

This clonotype has only a few counts. The rearrangement uses TRBV2 and TRBJ2-5; 7 bases align to TRBD2. The trim removed 7 bases at V and 1 base at J, leaving 3 bases unmatched. Germline V CDR1 and CDR2: SNHLY, FYNNEI. The CDR3 covers 13 residues. Here the CDR3 reads CASIKRGQETQYF. CDR3 DNA sequence: TGTGCCAGCATCAAGCGGGGCCAAGAGACCCAGTACTTC.